Shown below are 31 T cell receptor beta chains from a single sample sequenced in a study of control samples from healthy donors and cancer patients. Here immunoSEQ multiplex PCR was the method, and the copy in TCRdb shows in-frame clones only, minus some. The table includes around 230,000 clones, around 94% detected once. Sequenced input: blood. These receptor sequences come from a man in his fifties in good health.

As for this clone: Within the sample, other DNA sequences also encode this same CDR3. Here the CDR3 reads CASSAGTGNTEAFF. In nucleotides, the CDR3 is TGCGCCAGCAGCGCTGGGACAGGGAACACTGAAGCTTTCTTT. J is TRBJ1-1 and V is TRBV5-1; TRBD1 matches 8 bases. Germline CDR1 is SGHRS and CDR2 is YFSETQ. V shed 4 bases and J 1 base; nucleotides not matched to a gene: 3. The length of the CDR3 is 14 residues.

This rearrangement joins TRBV5-1 to TRBJ2-3; TRBD1 matches 12 bases. In germline, CDR1 is SGHRS, CDR2 YFSETQ. The CDR3 contains 16 residues. The ends lost 4 bases at V and 1 base at J; junction bases unmatched: 4. The CDR3 DNA sequence: TGCGCCAGCAGCCCAGGGACAGGGGGCGGCACAGATACGCAGTATTTT. Its translation: CASSPGTGGGTDTQYF. The full variable domain, in which reference TRBV5-1 and TRBJ2-3 provide the parts outside the CDR3, is KAGVTQTPRYLIKTRGQQVTLSCSPISGHRSVSWYQQTPGQGLQFLFEYFSETQRNKGNFPGRFSGRQFSNSRSEMNVSTLELGDSALYLCASSPGTGGGTDTQYFGPGTRLTVL.

The CDR3 sequence: CASSREDGYTF. The CDR3 nucleotides are TGTGCCAGCTCGAGGGAGGATGGCTACACCTTC. The chain employs TRBV2 and TRBJ1-2; no reliable D call. Germline CDR1 and CDR2: SNHLY and FYNNEI. The CDR3 runs 11 residues. The germline V and J ends were trimmed by 8 bases and 6 bases, with 10 bases remaining between them. Combining the CDR3 with reference TRBV2 and TRBJ1-2 gives the whole variable domain EPEVTQTPSHQVTQMGQEVILRCVPISNHLYFYWYRQILGQKVEFLVSFYNNEISEKSEIFDDQFSVERPDGSNFTLKIRSTKLEDSAMYFCASSREDGYTFGSGTRLTVV.

This chain connects TRBV4-2 to TRBJ1-5, with no clear D. V was trimmed by 4 bases and J by 0 bases, leaving 13 bases between them. The CDR3 loop spans 16 amino acids. Per the germline V gene, CDR1 is LGHNA and CDR2 is YNFKEQ. Written as DNA, the CDR3 is TGTGCCAGCAGCCCGGTCGGGAGTTTTAGCAATCAGCCCCAGCATTTT. Amino acids: CASSPVGSFSNQPQHF.

CDR3 sequence reads: CASSLKQVLDTQYF. The CDR3 bases are TGTGCCAGCAGTTTAAAGCAGGTTCTCGATACGCAGTATTTT. This sequence joins TRBV27 and TRBJ2-3; no reliable D call. This CDR3 is 14 amino acids long. V lost 2 bases and J 6 bases, leaving 12 bases between the germline ends. CDR1 and CDR2 from the germline V gene are MNHEY and SMNVEV (reference sequence).

The J gene is TRBJ1-3, the V gene TRBV7-2, with unresolved D. There are 16 residues in the CDR3. CDR1 and CDR2 from the germline V gene are SGHTA and FQGNSA. Deletions cut 0 bases from V and 2 bases from J, with 11 bases between. The CDR3 loop is CASSLAPGRAGNTIYF. In nucleotides, the CDR3 is TGTGCCAGCAGCTTAGCGCCGGGGAGGGCTGGAAACACCATATATTTT.

Only a few counts were recorded for this clone. The gene calls are TRBV7-2 and TRBJ1-1, with TRBD1 matching over 7 bases. The CDR3 covers 13 residues. CDR1 is SGHTA and CDR2 is FQGNSA in the germline V gene. With 4 bases clipped from V and 1 base from J, the junction kept 0 bases outside the gene matches. CDR3 coding DNA: TGTGCCAGCAGCTGGGACAGGAACACTGAAGCTTTCTTT. Translated: CASSWDRNTEAFF.

V and J are TRBV21-1 and TRBJ2-7; the table's D gene call, TRBD2, was not cross checked with the DNA. TRBV21-1 is assigned pseudogene status. There are 15 residues in the CDR3. DNA for the CDR3: TGTGCCAGCAGCAAATATCGTCGGGGGGACGACGAGCAGTACGTC. Translation gives CASSKYRRGDDEQYV.

The chain joins TRBV6-6 to TRBJ2-3, with 10 bases matching TRBD2. V dropped 6 bases and J dropped 0; count of bases not matched to a gene: 6. CDR3 length: 16 residues. CDR1 is MNHNY, CDR2 SVGAGI, per germline (reference sequence). The CDR3 loop reads CASRSLAGESTDTQYF. CDR3 nucleotides: TGTGCCAGCAGATCCCTAGCGGGAGAGAGCACAGATACGCAGTATTTT.

CDR3 coding DNA: TGCGCCAGCAGCTTGGTCTTCGGGACAGGGCATGGCTACACCTTC. Translating it yields CASSLVFGTGHGYTF. The chain joins TRBV5-1 to TRBJ1-2; TRBD1 agrees at 9 bases. Trimming took 0 bases from V and 6 from J; bases not matched to a gene: 6. The CDR3 has 15 amino acids. Germline-derived CDR1 and CDR2 are SGHRS and YFSETQ.

This clone showed up just once. V is TRBV5-4 and J is TRBJ1-1, with unresolved D. Germline lookup yields CDR1 SGHNT and CDR2 YYREEE (reference sequence). Trimming stripped 0 bases from V and 1 base from J, with 7 bases between. CDR3 length equals 14 residues. The chain's CDR3 is CASSLGGGNTEAFF. The CDR3 nucleotides are TGTGCCAGCAGCTTGGGGGGTGGGAACACTGAAGCTTTCTTT.

This rearrangement joins TRBV5-1 to TRBJ1-4; weak D call: TRBD1 (6 bases). V was shortened by 0 bases and J by 8 bases, with 17 bases between the two germline ends. Germline lookup yields CDR1 SGHRS and CDR2 YFSETQ. CDR3 length: 16 amino acids. Here the CDR3 DNA reads TGCGCCAGCAGCTTGGAAGCCGCAGGGGCGGGGGAAAAACTGTTTTTT. The encoded protein is CASSLEAAGAGEKLFF.

This chain uses TRBV29-1 with TRBJ1-6; TRBD1 might be the D (6 bases). Germline assignment: CDR1 SQVTM and CDR2 ANQGSEA. The CDR3 covers 13 residues. V dropped 7 bases and J dropped 7 bases, with 14 bases sitting between them. The CDR3 spells CSASTGRNSPLHF. For the CDR3, the DNA is TGCAGCGCCAGTACAGGGCGCAATTCACCCCTCCACTTT.

This clone was counted once. The chain employs TRBV6-6 and TRBJ1-1; D unresolved. This CDR3 is built from 13 residues. Germline V gives CDR1 MNHNY, CDR2 SVGAGI (reference sequence). Trimming cost V 6 bases and J 5 bases, with 13 bases left between them. The CDR3 nucleotides read TGTGCCAGCAGGGTAACTAGGGAGACTGAAGCTTTCTTT. Translating it yields CASRVTRETEAFF.

The genes are TRBV4-1 and TRBJ1-5, with a tentative D call TRBD1 (5 bases). The CDR3 sequence is 20 residues long. Germline V gene data show CDR1 as MGHRA and CDR2 as YSYEKL. V was cut by 0 bases and J by 2 bases, with 23 bases left in between. The DNA for the CDR3 is TGCGCCAGCAGCCAAGAAGGTGTAGGAGGGGTTGGATTGGGCAATCAGCCCCAGCATTTT. Its translation is CASSQEGVGGVGLGNQPQHF.

The CDR3 bases are TGTGCCATCAGTGAGTCCCCGGGGGAGACGCAGTATTTT. Protein product: CAISESPGETQYF. This rearrangement joins TRBV10-3 to TRBJ2-3; D possibly corresponds to TRBD2 (6 bases). The germline CDR1 and CDR2 sequences are ENHRY and SYGVKD. Deletions cut 0 bases from V and 9 bases from J, with 10 bases between. The CDR3 sequence is 13 residues long.

V gene TRBV12-5 combines with J gene TRBJ2-2, with D hard to call. Germline CDR1 reads LGHNT; CDR2 reads FRNRAP. The CDR3 extends over 14 amino acids. Trimming took off 0 bases at V and 4 bases at J, with 6 bases between the two ends. The CDR3 region has the DNA TGTGCTAGTGGTTTGGTAGCCCCCACCGGGGAGCTGTTTTTT. Translated: CASGLVAPTGELFF.

CDR3 nucleotides: TGTGCCAGCGGGCGGAAAATTGCAACTAATGAAAAACTGTTTTTT. Protein sequence: CASGRKIATNEKLFF. This rearrangement joins TRBV6-5 to TRBJ1-4; D remains ambiguous. CDR1 and CDR2 from the germline V gene are MNHEY and SVGAGI. This CDR3 contains 15 residues. Between the trimmed V and J ends, which lost 8 bases and 0 bases, there was a span of 13 bases.

CDR3 loop: CASTLGVGYTGELFF. The CDR3 DNA reads as TGTGCCAGCACCTTAGGCGTAGGATACACCGGGGAGCTGTTTTTT. The chain is built from TRBV28 and TRBJ2-2, with D unclear. There are 15 residues in the CDR3. CDR1 is MDHEN and CDR2 is SYDVKM in the germline V gene. V dropped 7 bases and J dropped 3 bases, with 15 bases sitting between them.

V and J are TRBV3-1 (or the pseudogene TRBV3-2) and TRBJ2-7; TRBD1 matches at 7 bases. The germline V gene has CDR1 LGHDT and CDR2 YNNKEL (reference sequence). There are 15 residues in the CDR3. V trimming: 3 bases; J trimming: 5 bases; junction bases outside the gene matches: 10. DNA of the CDR3: TGTGCCAGCAGCCATTGGGACAGTGTATCGGACGAGCAGTACTTC. Amino acids: CASSHWDSVSDEQYF.

V is TRBV3-1 (or the pseudogene TRBV3-2) and J is TRBJ1-6, with unresolved D. Germline-derived CDR1 and CDR2 are LGHDT and YNNKEL (reference sequence). V lost 4 bases to trimming and J lost 7 bases, with 5 bases between them. This CDR3 has 12 amino acids. The CDR3 here is CASSLGNSPLHF. The CDR3 nucleotides read TGTGCCAGCAGCCTGGGGAATTCACCCCTCCACTTT.

The chain is built from TRBV5-4 and TRBJ1-6; D remains ambiguous. The germline V gene encodes CDR1 SGHNT and CDR2 YYREEE (reference sequence). This CDR3 spans 15 amino acids. The V end lost 3 bases, the J end lost 9 bases, and 16 bases lay between the germline ends. CDR3 loop: CASSYAQTRGSPLHF. DNA for the CDR3: TGTGCCAGCAGCTACGCGCAGACCAGAGGTTCACCCCTCCACTTT.

This sequence joins TRBV27 and TRBJ2-3, with D tentatively TRBD1 (7 bases). Germline loops: CDR1 MNHEY, CDR2 SMNVEV (reference sequence). Between the trimmed V and J ends, which lost 5 bases and 3 bases, there was a span of 18 bases. The CDR3 consists of 16 residues. The CDR3 DNA is TGTGCCAGCAGTCGCCCAGGGGGAGGTTTTACAGATACGCAGTATTTT. Protein sequence: CASSRPGGGFTDTQYF.

This chain connects TRBV5-4 to TRBJ1-2; D is undetermined. Germline CDR1 and CDR2: SGHNT and YYREEE (reference sequence). Trimming cost V 6 bases and J 5 bases, with 17 bases left between them. This CDR3 has 14 amino acids. In nucleotides, the CDR3 is TGTGCCAGCACCCCGGGGAGGGTTGAGTATGGCTACACCTTC. Translation gives CASTPGRVEYGYTF.

The rearrangement links TRBV21-1 to TRBJ2-7. TRBV21-1 is assigned pseudogene status. CDR3 size: 15 residues. Here the CDR3 DNA reads TGTGCCAGCAGCAAAGAGGCAACAGGAGAGGGCGAGCAGTACTTC. Translation gives CASSKEATGEGEQYF.

The J gene is TRBJ1-6, the V gene TRBV28, with D possibly TRBD1 on 5 matching bases. Germline CDR1 reads MDHEN; CDR2 reads SYDVKM. The V end was cut by 6 bases, the J end by 9 bases, with 12 bases between. The CDR3 covers 13 residues. For the CDR3, the DNA is TGTGCCAGCAGGTGGCAGGGAAGTTCACCCCTCCACTTT. It codes for CASRWQGSSPLHF.

The V gene is TRBV11-2, the J gene TRBJ2-1; 10 bases align to TRBD2. V dropped 5 bases and J dropped 8; count of bases not matched to a gene: 15. Germline CDR1 and CDR2: SGHAT and FQNNGV. This CDR3 is 17 amino acids long. The CDR3 sequence is CASSPTPTSGRVDEQFF. CDR3 in DNA: TGTGCCAGCAGCCCAACCCCGACTAGCGGGCGAGTCGATGAGCAGTTCTTC. The variable domain in full, with the rest retrieved from reference TRBV11-2 and TRBJ2-1, is EAGVAQSPRYKIIEKRQSVAFWCNPISGHATLYWYQQILGQGPKLLIQFQNNGVVDDSQLPKDRFSAERLKGVDSTLKIQPAKLEDSAVYLCASSPTPTSGRVDEQFFGPGTRLTVL.

This clone was counted a single time. The chain uses TRBV7-3 and TRBJ2-1, with D perhaps TRBD2 (6 bases). Germline V gene lookup returns CDR1 SGHTA and CDR2 FQGTGA. The CDR3 contains 15 residues. Trimming removed 3 bases at V and 7 bases at J, with 16 bases between. The CDR3 region is CASSLTGLSENEQFF. CDR3 bases: TGTGCCAGCAGCTTGACGGGACTTTCCGAAAATGAGCAGTTCTTC.

The genes are TRBV10-3 and TRBJ1-2; the D gene is possibly TRBD1 (5 bases). Trimming left V 0 bases short and J 4 bases short, with 18 bases between. The CDR3 has 17 amino acids. Germline loops: CDR1 ENHRY, CDR2 SYGVKD. The CDR3 nucleotides read TGTGCCATCAGTGAGTCGTTTGGGGCAGGGAGGTCCTATGGCTACACCTTC. Translated, it gives CAISESFGAGRSYGYTF.

The table lists this clone with a count of one. The chain has TRBV5-5 and TRBJ1-1; D ambiguous. The CDR3 runs 14 residues. Germline loops: CDR1 SGHKS, CDR2 YYEKEE (reference sequence). Trimming stripped 0 bases from V and 4 bases from J, with 10 bases between. The CDR3, as DNA: TGTGCCAGCAGCTTGGACTCCTGGGGCACTGAAGCTTTCTTT. Translation: CASSLDSWGTEAFF.

The chain joins TRBV3-1 (or the pseudogene TRBV3-2) to TRBJ2-7; a possible D gene is TRBD2 (6 bases). V lost 1 base and J lost 6, with 10 bases in between. Germline V lookup: CDR1 LGHDT, CDR2 YNNKEL (reference sequence). The CDR3 consists of 13 residues. The CDR3 bases are TGTGCCAGCAGCCAAGCCCTGGGGGGCGAGCAGTACGTC. As protein: CASSQALGGEQYV.